The 30 T cell receptor beta chains listed next were all sequenced from one sample in a study of CD8 T cells in Susac syndrome. cDNA came from around 0.5 to 1 ug RNA primed by random hexamers. TCRdb itself ran the immunoSEQ multiplex PCR reads through MiXCR, one entry per CDR3 protein. Among more than 75,000 distinct CDR3 sequences listed, just under 95% were seen once. Sample: CD8+ T cells from PBMCs. Receptor source: a human donor in good health.

This rearrangement joins TRBV2 to TRBJ2-5; 10 bases map to TRBD2. The CDR3 has 17 residues. From germline, CDR1 is SNHLY and CDR2 FYNNEI. The V and J ends lost 4 bases and 0 bases, in that order; junction bases with no gene match: 8. In DNA form, the CDR3 reads TGTGCCAGCAGTGGGGGCGGGACTAGCGAGTACCAAGAGACCCAGTACTTC. Translated, it gives CASSGGGTSEYQETQYF.

This chain links TRBV20-1 with TRBJ1-2, with TRBD1 matching over 7 bases. The CDR3 extends over 12 amino acids. V was pared by 3 bases and J by 4 bases, with 2 bases of the junction left unmatched. The germline gives CDR1 DFQATT, CDR2 SNEGSKA (reference sequence). The CDR3 DNA sequence: TGCAGTGCTAGGCCAGGGGGCTATGGCTACACCTTC. Protein: CSARPGGYGYTF.

The count of this clonotype is one. The chain recombines TRBV9 with TRBJ1-2; D unclear. Germline V gene sequence: CDR1 SGDLS, CDR2 YYNGEE. The CDR3 length is 14 residues. V was cut by 0 bases and J by 6 bases, with 12 bases left in between. CDR3 nucleotide sequence: TGTGCCAGCAGCGTAGGTGAAGGGCGCCATGGCTACACCTTC. Its protein product is CASSVGEGRHGYTF.

The chain carries TRBV11-2 and TRBJ1-2; a weak D match, TRBD1 (6 bases). V was trimmed by 1 base and J by 6 bases, leaving 9 bases between them. Germline V gene lookup returns CDR1 SGHAT and CDR2 FQNNGV. CDR3 length equals 13 residues. The CDR3, as DNA: TGTGCCAGCAGCTTAGCAGGGGACGATGGCTACACCTTC. This sequence encodes CASSLAGDDGYTF.

This chain uses TRBV2 with TRBJ2-7; 12 nucleotides match TRBD1. The CDR3 is made up of 13 amino acids. J gave up 3 bases and V 10 bases, and 4 bases lay outside the gene matches. Looked up from germline, CDR1 is SNHLY and CDR2 is FYNNEI. The CDR3, as DNA: TGTGCCACCGGGACAGGGGGCATCTACGAGCAGTACTTC. Translated, it gives CATGTGGIYEQYF.

The genes are TRBV20-1 and TRBJ1-1; 9 bases match TRBD1. The CDR3 consists of 14 residues. V was pared by 6 bases and J by 4 bases, with 9 bases of the junction left unmatched. Germline CDR1 is DFQATT and CDR2 is SNEGSKA (reference sequence). The CDR3 sequence is CSAVGQGIATEAFF. The CDR3 DNA reads as TGCAGTGCCGTTGGACAGGGGATCGCCACTGAAGCTTTCTTT.

V is TRBV2 and J is TRBJ1-2; 10 bases fit TRBD1. The CDR3 is 16 residues long. Germline CDR1 and CDR2: SNHLY and FYNNEI. The V gene end was trimmed by 3 bases and the J gene end by 2 bases; junction bases not matched to a gene: 6. In nucleotides, the CDR3 is TGTGCCAGCAGTGATGCCGGGACAGGGGTCAACTATGGCTACACCTTC. This codes for CASSDAGTGVNYGYTF.

V gene TRBV7-9 combines with J gene TRBJ1-5; 9 nucleotides agree with TRBD1. J lost 7 bases, V lost 1 base, and 11 bases had no gene match. Germline V gives CDR1 SEHNR, CDR2 FQNEAQ (reference sequence). The CDR3 loop spans 17 amino acids. DNA of the CDR3: TGTGCCAGCAGCTTAGGTCCCGGGACAGGGCTACGGCAGCCCCAGCATTTT. Translated, it gives CASSLGPGTGLRQPQHF. The full variable domain, rest sourced from reference TRBV7-9 and TRBJ1-5, is DTGVSQNPRHKITKRGQNVTFRCDPISEHNRLYWYRQTLGQGPEFLTYFQNEAQLEKSRLLSDRFSAERPKGSFSTLEIQRTEQGDSAMYLCASSLGPGTGLRQPQHFGDGTRLSIL.

The V and J genes are TRBV7-9 and TRBJ2-7; D perhaps matches TRBD1 (5 bases). The CDR3 is made up of 12 amino acids. Germline V gene lookup returns CDR1 SEHNR and CDR2 FQNEAQ (reference sequence). The V and J ends lost 3 bases and 4 bases respectively, with 7 bases between them. CDR3 residues: CASSLSGYEQYF. In DNA form, the CDR3 reads TGTGCCAGCAGCTTGTCAGGGTACGAGCAGTACTTC.

The V gene is TRBV9, the J gene TRBJ2-7; 10 bases agree with TRBD2. This CDR3 spans 13 amino acids. V was clipped by 5 bases and J by 3 bases; unmatched bases: 2. The germline gives CDR1 SGDLS, CDR2 YYNGEE. In nucleotides, the CDR3 is TGTGCCAGCAGACCTAGCGGGGGCTACGAGCAGTACTTC. As protein: CASRPSGGYEQYF.

The CDR3 here is CASSLSGWEGNEQFF. Here the CDR3 DNA reads TGTGCCAGCAGTTTATCCGGTTGGGAGGGCAATGAGCAGTTCTTC. J is TRBJ2-1 and V is TRBV27, with 7 bases identical to TRBD2. Trimming removed 0 bases from V and 6 bases from J; junction bases left unmatched: 5. Germline V gene lookup returns CDR1 MNHEY and CDR2 SMNVEV (reference sequence). The CDR3 loop spans 15 amino acids.

The chain combines TRBV29-1 with TRBJ2-7, with 8 bases that match TRBD1. V trimming: 3 bases; J trimming: 3 bases; junction bases outside the gene matches: 4. Germline V gene lookup returns CDR1 SQVTM and CDR2 ANQGSEA. The CDR3 sequence is 13 residues long. In DNA, the CDR3 is TGCAGCGTTGATGACAGGGGAGGCTACGAGCAGTACTTC. Its translation is CSVDDRGGYEQYF.

The chain employs TRBV5-1 and TRBJ2-2; TRBD2 agrees at 9 bases. Germline CDR1 SGHRS, CDR2 YFSETQ. The V gene end was trimmed by 6 bases and the J gene end by 2 bases; junction bases not matched to a gene: 2. The CDR3 is made up of 14 amino acids. CDR3 sequence (DNA): TGCGCCAGCACTAGCGGGGATAACACCGGGGAGCTGTTTTTT. Translating gives CASTSGDNTGELFF.

This chain joins TRBV15 and TRBJ1-1; 8 bases are a match to TRBD1. The CDR3 has 12 amino acids. The ends lost 5 bases at V and 6 bases at J; junction bases unmatched: 2. Germline values: CDR1 LNHNV, CDR2 YYDKDF (reference sequence). The DNA for the CDR3 is TGTGCCACCAGCGGACAGGGCCCTGAAGCTTTCTTT. Protein product: CATSGQGPEAFF.

J is TRBJ1-5 and V is TRBV7-6; 9 nucleotides agree with TRBD1. Germline V gives CDR1 SGHVS, CDR2 FNYEAQ. V shed 4 bases and J 4 bases; nucleotides not matched to a gene: 5. This CDR3 has 15 amino acids. The chain's CDR3 is CASSSWTGANQPQHF. Written as DNA, the CDR3 is TGTGCCAGCAGCTCCTGGACAGGGGCAAATCAGCCCCAGCATTTT.

The rearrangement joins TRBV5-6 to TRBJ2-1, with D perhaps TRBD2 (7 bases). CDR1 is SGHDT and CDR2 is YYEEEE in the germline V gene. V lost 7 bases to trimming and J lost 2 bases, with 16 bases between them. The CDR3 runs 15 residues. The DNA of the CDR3 is TGTGCCAGCTCAGGTGGGGGGGGGCCCTACAATGAGCAGTTCTTC. Protein: CASSGGGGPYNEQFF.

This clonotype was detected once. The chain uses TRBV7-2 and TRBJ1-3; 12 bases map to TRBD1. J gave up 6 bases and V 5 bases, and 8 bases lay outside the gene matches. CDR1 is SGHTA, CDR2 FQGNSA, per germline. The CDR3 has 16 amino acids. In DNA, the CDR3 is TGTGCCAGCAGCACCGTGGGACAGGGGGCTGAAAACACCATATATTTT. Translating gives CASSTVGQGAENTIYF.

The chain uses TRBV15 and TRBJ2-1, with a tentative D call TRBD2 (6 bases). Germline values: CDR1 LNHNV, CDR2 YYDKDF (reference sequence). CDR3 length: 14 residues. Trimming took 4 bases from V and 8 from J, leaving 15 bases between them. CDR3 residues: CATSTFLLAHEQFF. CDR3 bases: TGTGCCACCAGCACCTTCCTTCTAGCGCATGAGCAGTTCTTC. Variable domain in full (rest from reference TRBV15 and TRBJ2-1): DAMVIQNPRYQVTQFGKPVTLSCSQTLNHNVMYWYQQKSSQAPKLLFHYYDKDFNNEADTPDNFQSRRPNTSFCFLDIRSPGLGDTAMYLCATSTFLLAHEQFFGPGTRLTVL.

This chain uses TRBV13 with TRBJ1-2; 8 bases align to TRBD1. The CDR3 extends over 20 amino acids. V lost 5 bases to trimming and J lost 4 bases; unmatched junction nucleotides: 24. Germline CDR1 is PRHDT and CDR2 is FYEKMQ (reference sequence). Written as DNA, the CDR3 is TGTGCCAGCAGCCCAATCGATTCGATCATCGGACAGGGTAATATCTATGGCTACACCTTC. Protein sequence: CASSPIDSIIGQGNIYGYTF.

The V call is TRBV6-5, the J call TRBJ2-7, with TRBD1 identical over 7 bases. After removal of 6 bases from V and 3 bases from J, the junction contained 11 bases not matched to a gene. The CDR3 runs to 15 residues. The germline CDR1 and CDR2 sequences are MNHEY and SVGAGI. CDR3 loop: CASSYLGQGVYEQYF. For the CDR3, the DNA is TGTGCCAGCAGCTACCTCGGGCAGGGGGTCTACGAGCAGTACTTC.

The rearrangement links TRBV7-9 to TRBJ2-5; D tentatively fits TRBD1 or TRBD2 (5 bases each). The germline V gene encodes CDR1 SEHNR and CDR2 FQNEAQ (reference sequence). CDR3 length equals 12 residues. With 5 bases removed from V and 5 bases from J, the gap between germline ends came to 9 bases. CDR3 residues: CASSPWGETQYF. The CDR3 nucleotides are TGTGCCAGCAGCCCCTGGGGGGAGACCCAGTACTTC.

V usage is TRBV5-1 and J usage is TRBJ2-5, with 10 bases lining up with TRBD1. The trim removed 5 bases at V and 4 bases at J, leaving 8 bases unmatched. Germline lookup yields CDR1 SGHRS and CDR2 YFSETQ. The length of the CDR3 is 15 residues. The CDR3 sequence: CASRKPGTGVETQYF. The CDR3 DNA reads TGCGCCAGCAGAAAACCCGGGACAGGGGTAGAGACCCAGTACTTC.

The CDR3 bases are TGTGCCAGCAGTATTGGCCTATCCCCCCTTGAGACCCAGTACTTC. It codes for CASSIGLSPLETQYF. V usage is TRBV11-2 and J usage is TRBJ2-5; no reliable D call. V lost 6 bases and J lost 5, with 19 bases in between. Germline V gene lookup returns CDR1 SGHAT and CDR2 FQNNGV. This CDR3 contains 15 residues.

This clonotype has a handful of counts. This sequence joins TRBV12-3 or TRBV12-4 and TRBJ1-1; D gene uncertain. The V end lost 3 bases, the J end lost 1 base, and 9 bases lay between the germline ends. CDR3 length: 14 amino acids. In DNA form, the CDR3 reads TGTGCCAGCAGTTTTGACAATCCGAACACTGAAGCTTTCTTT. Its protein product is CASSFDNPNTEAFF.

The rearrangement links TRBV20-1 to TRBJ2-5; D call uncertain. The V end lost 1 base, the J end lost 2 bases, and 8 bases lay between the germline ends. Germline V gene lookup returns CDR1 DFQATT and CDR2 SNEGSKA (reference sequence). The CDR3 totals 13 residues. CDR3 region: CSARVVDQETQYF. The CDR3 DNA sequence: TGCAGTGCTAGAGTGGTAGATCAAGAGACCCAGTACTTC.

This chain uses TRBV11-2 with TRBJ2-3; D might be TRBD2 (5 bases). Germline CDR1 and CDR2: SGHAT and FQNNGV. The V end lost 1 base, the J end lost 2 bases, and 10 bases lay between the germline ends. This CDR3 comprises 15 residues. CDR3: CASSLGGGFTDTQYF. DNA of the CDR3: TGTGCCAGCAGCTTAGGTGGAGGATTCACAGATACGCAGTATTTT. Variable domain in full (rest from reference TRBV11-2 and TRBJ2-3): EAGVAQSPRYKIIEKRQSVAFWCNPISGHATLYWYQQILGQGPKLLIQFQNNGVVDDSQLPKDRFSAERLKGVDSTLKIQPAKLEDSAVYLCASSLGGGFTDTQYFGPGTRLTVL.

This sequence joins TRBV29-1 and TRBJ1-2; D remains unclear. V was trimmed by 4 bases and J by 4 bases, leaving 13 bases between them. Germline V CDR1 and CDR2: SQVTM, ANQGSEA. The CDR3 is 13 residues long. The CDR3 sequence is CSVAELSSYGYTF. For the CDR3, the DNA is TGCAGCGTTGCAGAGCTGTCTAGCTATGGCTACACCTTC.

V and J are TRBV29-1 and TRBJ1-2; TRBD1 matches 7 bases. V gave up 6 bases and J gave up 7 bases; unmatched junction bases: 8. This CDR3 is 12 amino acids long. From germline, CDR1 is SQVTM and CDR2 ANQGSEA. CDR3 bases: TGCAGCGTCGAATCGACAGGGACTGGCTACACCTTC. Its translation: CSVESTGTGYTF.

On this clonotype itself: It is unclear where the CDR3 begins or ends on the DNA, so no DNA is shown, and the CDR3 is as TCRdb lists it. CDR3: CASSFGAGGGYTF. This chain joins TRBV12-3 or TRBV12-4 and TRBJ1-2; TRBD1, as called in the table, went unchecked against the DNA. The CDR3 is 13 residues long, counting both termini.

The V and J genes are TRBV29-1 and TRBJ2-2; D may be TRBD1 (6 bases). This CDR3 spans 13 amino acids. The germline V gene has CDR1 SQVTM and CDR2 ANQGSEA. The germline V and J ends were trimmed by 5 bases and 6 bases, with 13 bases remaining between them. The CDR3 reads CSVPGAVAGELFF. CDR3 bases: TGCAGCGTTCCAGGGGCGGTCGCCGGGGAGCTGTTTTTT.